The entry that follows covers one TCR beta chain sequence. This sample was taken from a study of blood T cell repertoires in COVID-19. Study at large: PBMCs, B-cell-depleted T cells, or T cells were the source of the cDNA or gDNA that made up the material.

V shed 4 bases, J shed 7 bases, and the junction held 9 bases outside the gene matches. Germline V gene lookup returns CDR1 KGHSH and CDR2 LQKENI. The CDR3 consists of 15 residues. Profiled with immunoSEQ multiplex PCR; TCRdb holds only in-frame clones, not every one. The sample carries some 71,000 clones, 84% recorded once. The sequence was collected from a woman aged 45-65 years with acute or convalescent COVID-19. Material: peripheral blood. The V and J genes are TRBV18 and TRBJ2-2; 7 nucleotides agree with TRBD1. DNA of the CDR3: TGTGCCAGCTCACTCGATCACAGGGGCGGCGGGGAGCTGTTTTTT. It codes for CASSLDHRGGGELFF.